The 19 T cell receptor beta chains in this list originate from one sample, sequenced in a study of blood T cell repertoires in COVID-19. This table comes from immunoSEQ multiplex PCR, and its TCRdb copy is limited to in-frame clones, with some not included. The table has roughly 90,000 clones, roughly 90% seen once; the top ten hold around 1.5%. The specimen sequenced was peripheral blood. The source is a human donor with active COVID-19. The donor label of this sample is uncertain.

The chain combines TRBV7-6 with TRBJ1-4, with a weak D call TRBD1 (6 bases). Germline V CDR1 and CDR2: SGHVS, FNYEAQ. With 3 bases removed from V and 7 bases from J, the gap between germline ends came to 12 bases. The CDR3 loop spans 14 amino acids. CDR3 sequence: CASSLGAGVEKLFF. The CDR3 region has the DNA TGTGCCAGCAGCTTGGGGGCGGGGGTTGAAAAACTGTTTTTT.

The rearrangement uses TRBV12-3 or TRBV12-4 and TRBJ2-3; D uncertain. The CDR3 length is 12 residues. Trimming took 1 base from V and 6 from J, leaving 5 bases between them. In DNA form, the CDR3 reads TGTGCCAGCAGTTTAGTAGTGGATACGCAGTATTTT. Its translation: CASSLVVDTQYF.

Only one count was recorded for this clone. The genes are TRBV15 and TRBJ1-5; unclear D gene. Germline V CDR1 and CDR2: LNHNV, YYDKDF (reference sequence). This CDR3 has 15 amino acids. Trimming removed 0 bases from V and 1 base from J, with 7 bases in between. The CDR3: CATSRDAGSNQPQHF. Written as DNA, the CDR3 is TGTGCCACCAGCAGAGACGCGGGGAGCAATCAGCCCCAGCATTTT.

The CDR3 protein is CATNFGRNTEAFF. In DNA, the CDR3 is TGTGCCACCAACTTTGGGAGGAACACTGAAGCTTTCTTT. V is TRBV5-4 and J is TRBJ1-1; unclear D gene. This CDR3 has 13 amino acids. Germline lookup yields CDR1 SGHNT and CDR2 YYREEE (reference sequence). Trimming left V 9 bases short and J 1 base short, with 13 bases between.

The J gene is TRBJ2-7, the V gene TRBV6-6, with 7 nucleotides matching TRBD1. Germline V gene lookup returns CDR1 MNHNY and CDR2 SVGAGI (reference sequence). The V gene end was trimmed by 0 bases and the J gene end by 4 bases; junction bases not matched to a gene: 6. This CDR3 region has 15 residues. CDR3 in amino acids: CASSYSGTETYEQYF. Here the CDR3 DNA reads TGTGCCAGCAGTTACTCCGGGACAGAAACTTACGAGCAGTACTTC.

The CDR3 coding sequence is TGTGCCAGCAGTCAGGGTGTGAACACTGAAGCTTTCTTT. This translates into CASSQGVNTEAFF. The chain carries TRBV6-5 and TRBJ1-1, with a weak D call TRBD1 (5 bases). V was pared by 5 bases and J by 0 bases, with 7 bases between. CDR1 MNHEY and CDR2 SVGAGI come from the germline V gene. This CDR3 has 13 amino acids.

V and J are TRBV6-5 and TRBJ1-1, with D unclear. This CDR3 has 15 amino acids. Trimming pared 6 bases from V and 4 bases from J, leaving 18 bases between. Looked up from germline, CDR1 is MNHEY and CDR2 is SVGAGI. The CDR3 DNA is TGTGCCAGCAGGGCCCCAGGCCTCATGGGCACTGAAGCTTTCTTT. Its translation: CASRAPGLMGTEAFF.

The chain uses TRBV11-2 and TRBJ1-2; 8 bases fit TRBD1. CDR1 SGHAT and CDR2 FQNNGV come from the germline V gene. The CDR3 runs to 16 residues. Losses at the gene ends were 0 bases for V and 5 bases for J; bases not matched to a gene: 8. For the CDR3, the DNA is TGTGCCAGCAGCTTAGATGAGACAGGGGCGTTTTATGGCTACACCTTC. It specifies CASSLDETGAFYGYTF.

The chain has TRBV30 and TRBJ2-7, with D perhaps TRBD1 (5 bases). Looked up from germline, CDR1 is GTSNPN and CDR2 is SVGIG (reference sequence). This CDR3 region has 13 residues. V gave up 3 bases and J gave up 4 bases, with 13 bases separating them. CDR3 sequence reads: CAWSLDSAYEQYF. The CDR3 DNA is TGTGCCTGGAGCTTAGACAGCGCATACGAGCAGTACTTC.

This chain uses TRBV5-4 with TRBJ2-5; 14 positions agree with TRBD2. Per germline, CDR1 SGHNT and CDR2 YYREEE (reference sequence). The V gene end was trimmed by 4 bases and the J gene end by 5 bases; junction bases not matched to a gene: 4. The CDR3 consists of 15 residues. The CDR3 DNA reads as TGTGCCAGCAGCATGGGACTAGCGGGGGTGGAGACCCAGTACTTC. Translated, it gives CASSMGLAGVETQYF.

The chain couples TRBV28 to TRBJ1-1; D possibly corresponds to TRBD1 (6 bases). V dropped 5 bases and J dropped 4 bases, with 11 bases sitting between them. Germline V gene data show CDR1 as MDHEN and CDR2 as SYDVKM. The CDR3 is 13 amino acids. The CDR3 DNA reads TGTGCCAGCAGTCCAACAGGGTTCACTGAAGCTTTCTTT. The encoded protein is CASSPTGFTEAFF.

The gene calls are TRBV6-5 and TRBJ1-2, with TRBD1 matching 9 bases. The CDR3 sequence is 14 residues long. The ends lost 8 bases at V and 8 bases at J; junction bases unmatched: 12. Germline V gives CDR1 MNHEY, CDR2 SVGAGI. For the CDR3, the DNA is TGTGCCAGCGGGGGATTCGGACAGGGGAGAGGCTACACCTTC. Translating gives CASGGFGQGRGYTF.

The chain employs TRBV7-2 and TRBJ2-7, with 10 nucleotides matching TRBD2. The germline gives CDR1 SGHTA, CDR2 FQGNSA. V trimming: 1 base; J trimming: 0 bases; junction bases outside the gene matches: 3. This CDR3 spans 16 amino acids. CDR3 protein: CASSLGAGGSSYEQYF. CDR3 in DNA: TGTGCCAGCAGCTTAGGAGCGGGGGGGAGCTCCTACGAGCAGTACTTC.

This rearrangement joins TRBV5-8 to TRBJ2-7; 13 nucleotides match TRBD2. CDR3 length: 18 residues. Germline V gene lookup returns CDR1 SGHTS and CDR2 YDEGEE. The trim removed 0 bases at V and 3 bases at J, leaving 9 bases unmatched. This CDR3 is CASSLGHGLAGELYEQYF. CDR3 bases: TGTGCCAGCAGCTTGGGGCACGGACTAGCGGGGGAACTCTACGAGCAGTACTTC.

This chain joins TRBV6-5 and TRBJ2-5, with D possibly being TRBD2 (5 bases). V was clipped by 2 bases and J by 4 bases, with 8 bases between them. Germline CDR1 and CDR2: MNHEY and SVGAGI. This CDR3 region has 13 residues. CDR3 DNA sequence: TGTGCCAGCAGTTACCGGGGAAGAGAGACCCAGTACTTC. It translates to CASSYRGRETQYF.

The chain joins TRBV5-1 to TRBJ2-3, with D possibly being TRBD1 (6 bases). Trimming took 0 bases from V and 3 from J, leaving 14 bases between them. CDR3 size: 16 residues. Germline CDR1 and CDR2: SGHRS and YFSETQ. CDR3 sequence (DNA): TGCGCCAGCAGCTTGGCGGTGGTCCAGGGGACAGATACGCAGTATTTT. Amino acids: CASSLAVVQGTDTQYF.

The table lists this clone with a few counts. CDR3 sequence (DNA): TGTGCCAGCAGTTATAGCCGCAGAGGCGATAATTCACCCCTCCACTTT. Its protein product is CASSYSRRGDNSPLHF. This chain connects TRBV6-6 to TRBJ1-6; no clear D. Trimming took off 3 bases at V and 5 bases at J, with 14 bases between the two ends. The CDR3 totals 16 residues. Germline CDR1 is MNHNY and CDR2 is SVGAGI (reference sequence).

This sequence joins TRBV7-9 and TRBJ1-1; D remains ambiguous. V shed 4 bases and J shed 4 bases, with 7 bases lying between them. The germline V gene encodes CDR1 SEHNR and CDR2 FQNEAQ (reference sequence). The CDR3 runs to 12 residues. For the CDR3, the DNA is TGTGCCAGCAGCTGGTTCGGCACTGAAGCTTTCTTT. The encoded protein is CASSWFGTEAFF. The full variable domain, with the rest looked up from reference TRBV7-9 and TRBJ1-1, is DTGVSQNPRHKITKRGQNVTFRCDPISEHNRLYWYRQTLGQGPEFLTYFQNEAQLEKSRLLSDRFSAERPKGSFSTLEIQRTEQGDSAMYLCASSWFGTEAFFGQGTRLTVV.

This chain links TRBV4-2 with TRBJ1-2, with D unclear. Germline assignment: CDR1 LGHNA and CDR2 YNFKEQ. V was trimmed by 1 base and J by 2 bases, leaving 11 bases between them. There are 15 residues in the CDR3. The CDR3 DNA follows: TGTGCCAGCAGCCAAGTCGCCGGGGTCAACTATGGCTACACCTTC. Translated: CASSQVAGVNYGYTF.